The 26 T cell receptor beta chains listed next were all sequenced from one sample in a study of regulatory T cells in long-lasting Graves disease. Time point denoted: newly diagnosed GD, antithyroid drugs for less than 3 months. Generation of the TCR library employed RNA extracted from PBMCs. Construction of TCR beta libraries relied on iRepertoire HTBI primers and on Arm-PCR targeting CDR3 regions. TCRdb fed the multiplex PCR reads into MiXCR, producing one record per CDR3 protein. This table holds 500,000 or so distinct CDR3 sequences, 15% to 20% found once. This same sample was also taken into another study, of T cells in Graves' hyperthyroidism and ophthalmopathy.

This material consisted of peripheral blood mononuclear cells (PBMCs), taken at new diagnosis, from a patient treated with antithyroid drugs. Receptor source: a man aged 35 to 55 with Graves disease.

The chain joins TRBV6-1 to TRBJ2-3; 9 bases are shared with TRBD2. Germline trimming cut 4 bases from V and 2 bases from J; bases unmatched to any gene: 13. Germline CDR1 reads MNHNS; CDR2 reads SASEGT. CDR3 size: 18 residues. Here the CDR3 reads CASSVYLGSGSFTDTQYF. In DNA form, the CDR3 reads TGTGCCAGCAGTGTTTATCTTGGTAGCGGGAGTTTCACAGATACGCAGTATTTT.

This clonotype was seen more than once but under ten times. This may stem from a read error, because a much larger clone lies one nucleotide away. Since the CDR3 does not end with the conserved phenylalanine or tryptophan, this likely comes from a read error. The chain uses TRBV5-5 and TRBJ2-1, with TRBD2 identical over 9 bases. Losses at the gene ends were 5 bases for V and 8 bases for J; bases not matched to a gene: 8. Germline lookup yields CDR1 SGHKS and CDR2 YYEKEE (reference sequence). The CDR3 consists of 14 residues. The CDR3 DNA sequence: TGTGCCAGCAGTTCGGGACTAGCCAACTATGAGCAGTTCTTA. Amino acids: CASSSGLANYEQFL.

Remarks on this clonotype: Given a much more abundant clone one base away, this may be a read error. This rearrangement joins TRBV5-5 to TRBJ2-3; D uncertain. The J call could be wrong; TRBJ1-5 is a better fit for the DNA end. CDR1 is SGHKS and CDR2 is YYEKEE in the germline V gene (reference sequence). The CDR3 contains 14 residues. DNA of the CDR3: TGTGCCAGCAGCGCAGGAGCGGTCGCAGATACGCAGCATTTT. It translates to CASSAGAVADTQHF.

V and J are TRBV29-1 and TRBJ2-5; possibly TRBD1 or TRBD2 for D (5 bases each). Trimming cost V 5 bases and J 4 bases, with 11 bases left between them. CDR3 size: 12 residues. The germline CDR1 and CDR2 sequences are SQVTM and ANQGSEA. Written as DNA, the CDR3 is TGCAGCGTTTTACGGGGCCCAGAGACCCAGTACTTC. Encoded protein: CSVLRGPETQYF.

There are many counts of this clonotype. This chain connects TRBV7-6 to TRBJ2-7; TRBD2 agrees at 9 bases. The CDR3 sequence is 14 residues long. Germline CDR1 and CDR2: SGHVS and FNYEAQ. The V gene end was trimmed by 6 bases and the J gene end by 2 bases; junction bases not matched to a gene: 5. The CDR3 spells CASSQAGGPYEQYF. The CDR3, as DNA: TGTGCCAGCAGTCAAGCGGGAGGACCCTACGAGCAGTACTTC.

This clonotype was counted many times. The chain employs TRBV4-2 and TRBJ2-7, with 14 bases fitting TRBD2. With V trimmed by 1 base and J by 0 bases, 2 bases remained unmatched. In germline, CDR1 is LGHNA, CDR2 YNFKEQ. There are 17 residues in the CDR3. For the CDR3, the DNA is TGTGCCAGCAGCCAAGGACTAGCGGGAGGGAGCTCCTACGAGCAGTACTTC. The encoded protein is CASSQGLAGGSSYEQYF.

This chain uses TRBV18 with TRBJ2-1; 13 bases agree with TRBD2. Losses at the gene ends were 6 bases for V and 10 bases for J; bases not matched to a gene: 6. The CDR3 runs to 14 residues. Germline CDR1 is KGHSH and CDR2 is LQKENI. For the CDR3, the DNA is TGTGCCAGCTCTCAAACTAGCGGGAGGGGCGAGCAGTTCTTC. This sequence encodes CASSQTSGRGEQFF.

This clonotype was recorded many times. Here the CDR3 reads CASTLRTSGRTDTQYF. The CDR3 DNA reads TGTGCCAGCACCCTTCGGACTAGCGGCCGCACAGATACGCAGTATTTT. J is TRBJ2-3 and V is TRBV28; 10 bases line up with TRBD2. Per germline, CDR1 MDHEN and CDR2 SYDVKM. V was clipped by 7 bases and J by 1 base; unmatched bases: 8. The CDR3 loop spans 16 amino acids.

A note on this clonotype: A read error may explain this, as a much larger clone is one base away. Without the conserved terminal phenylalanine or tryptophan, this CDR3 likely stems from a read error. CDR3: CASSPAGGHEKLFL. CDR3 bases: TGTGCCAGCAGCCCCGCAGGGGGTCATGAAAAACTGTTTCTT. The chain recombines TRBV3-1 with TRBJ1-4, with TRBD1 matching over 7 bases. The CDR3 consists of 14 residues. The ends lost 4 bases at V and 6 bases at J; junction bases unmatched: 5. Looked up from germline, CDR1 is LGHDT and CDR2 is YNNKEL (reference sequence).

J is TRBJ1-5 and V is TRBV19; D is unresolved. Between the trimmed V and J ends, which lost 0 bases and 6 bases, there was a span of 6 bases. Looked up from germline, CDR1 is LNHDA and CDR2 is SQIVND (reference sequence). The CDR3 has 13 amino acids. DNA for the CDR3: TGTGCCAGTAGTATAGACTGGGGTCAGCCCCAGCATTTT. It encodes CASSIDWGQPQHF.

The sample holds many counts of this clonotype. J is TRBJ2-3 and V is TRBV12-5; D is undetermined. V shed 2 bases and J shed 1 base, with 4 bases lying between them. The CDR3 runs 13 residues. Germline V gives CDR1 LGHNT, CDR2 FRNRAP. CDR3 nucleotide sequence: TGTGCTAGTGGTTTGATTGGCACAGATACGCAGTATTTT. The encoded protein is CASGLIGTDTQYF.

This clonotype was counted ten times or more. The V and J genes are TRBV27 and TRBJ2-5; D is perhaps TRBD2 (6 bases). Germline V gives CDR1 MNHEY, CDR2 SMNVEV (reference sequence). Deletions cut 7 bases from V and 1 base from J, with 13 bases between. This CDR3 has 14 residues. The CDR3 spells CASTAFGGQETQYF. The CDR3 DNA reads TGTGCCAGCACCGCCTTCGGGGGCCAAGAGACCCAGTACTTC.

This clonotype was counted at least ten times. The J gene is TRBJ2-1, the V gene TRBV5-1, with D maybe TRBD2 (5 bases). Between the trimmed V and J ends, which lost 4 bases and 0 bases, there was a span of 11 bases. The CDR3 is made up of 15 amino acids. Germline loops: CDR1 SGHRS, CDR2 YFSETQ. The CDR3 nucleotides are TGCGCCAGCAGCCTACTAGTTTACTCCTACAATGAGCAGTTCTTC. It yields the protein CASSLLVYSYNEQFF.

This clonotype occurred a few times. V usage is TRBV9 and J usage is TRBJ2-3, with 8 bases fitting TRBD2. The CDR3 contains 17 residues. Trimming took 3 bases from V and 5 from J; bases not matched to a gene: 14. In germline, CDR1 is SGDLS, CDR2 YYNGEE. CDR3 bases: TGTGCCAGCAGCGAGACCCGGGGGGGCGGGATCGGAGATACGCAGTATTTT. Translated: CASSETRGGGIGDTQYF.

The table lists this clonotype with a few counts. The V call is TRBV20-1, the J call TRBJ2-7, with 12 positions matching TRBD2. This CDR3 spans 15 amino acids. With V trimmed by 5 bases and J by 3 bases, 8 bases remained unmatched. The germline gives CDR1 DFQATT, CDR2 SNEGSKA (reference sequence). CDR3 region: CSAGGRLAGVYEQYF. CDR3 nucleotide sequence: TGCAGTGCTGGGGGTCGACTAGCGGGGGTCTACGAGCAGTACTTC.

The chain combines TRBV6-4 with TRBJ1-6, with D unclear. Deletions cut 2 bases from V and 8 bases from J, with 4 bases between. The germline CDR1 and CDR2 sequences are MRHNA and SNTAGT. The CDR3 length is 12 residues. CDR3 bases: TGTGCCAGCAGTGACGGAGATTCACCCCTCCACTTT. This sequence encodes CASSDGDSPLHF.

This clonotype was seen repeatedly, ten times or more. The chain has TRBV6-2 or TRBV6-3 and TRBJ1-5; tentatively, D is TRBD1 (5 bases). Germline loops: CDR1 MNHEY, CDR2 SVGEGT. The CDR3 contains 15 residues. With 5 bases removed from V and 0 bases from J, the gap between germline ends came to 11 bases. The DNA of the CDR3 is TGTGCCAGCAGTCTGACAGAGACTAGCAATCAGCCCCAGCATTTT. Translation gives CASSLTETSNQPQHF.

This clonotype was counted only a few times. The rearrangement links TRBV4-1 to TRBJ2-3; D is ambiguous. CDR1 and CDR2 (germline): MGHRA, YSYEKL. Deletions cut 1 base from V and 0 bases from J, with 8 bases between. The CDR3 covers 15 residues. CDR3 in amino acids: CASSQARTSTDTQYF. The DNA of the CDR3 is TGCGCCAGCAGCCAAGCCCGGACCAGCACAGATACGCAGTATTTT.

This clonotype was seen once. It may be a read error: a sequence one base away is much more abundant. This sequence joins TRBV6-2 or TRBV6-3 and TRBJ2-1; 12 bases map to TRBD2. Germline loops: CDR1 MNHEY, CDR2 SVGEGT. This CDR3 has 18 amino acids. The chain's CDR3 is CASSLRTSGKSSHNEQFF. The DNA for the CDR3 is TGTGCCAGCAGTTTACGGACTAGCGGGAAGAGCTCCCACAATGAGCAGTTCTTC.

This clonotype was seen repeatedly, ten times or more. CDR3 coding DNA: TGTGCCAGCAGCCAAGAGGAGACTAGCCGGGAGACCCAGTACTTC. The encoded protein is CASSQEETSRETQYF. The V gene is TRBV3-1, the J gene TRBJ2-5; 7 nucleotides align to TRBD2. The V and J ends lost 0 bases and 5 bases, in that order; junction bases with no gene match: 6. The germline V gene has CDR1 LGHDT and CDR2 YNNKEL (reference sequence). There are 15 residues in the CDR3.

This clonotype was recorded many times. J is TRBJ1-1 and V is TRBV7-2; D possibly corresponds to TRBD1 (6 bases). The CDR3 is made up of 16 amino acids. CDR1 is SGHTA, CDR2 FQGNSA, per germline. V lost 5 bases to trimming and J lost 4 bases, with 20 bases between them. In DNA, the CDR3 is TGTGCCAGCAGCCGAGCTGGACAGCTTGGGGGCACTGAAGCTTTCTTT. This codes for CASSRAGQLGGTEAFF.

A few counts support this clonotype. CDR3 region: CSAGDRVSSYEQYF. CDR3 DNA: TGCAGTGCGGGAGACAGGGTTAGCTCCTACGAGCAGTACTTC. V gene TRBV20-1 combines with J gene TRBJ2-7; 7 bases line up with TRBD1. The CDR3 length is 14 residues. V shed 6 bases and J 0 bases; nucleotides not matched to a gene: 8. Germline V CDR1 and CDR2: DFQATT, SNEGSKA (reference sequence).

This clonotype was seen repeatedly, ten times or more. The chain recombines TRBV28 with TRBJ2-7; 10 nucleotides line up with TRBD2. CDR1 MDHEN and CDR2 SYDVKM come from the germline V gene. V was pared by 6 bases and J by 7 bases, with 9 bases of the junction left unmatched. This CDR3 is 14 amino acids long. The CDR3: CASRPSGSRYEQYF. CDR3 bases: TGTGCCAGCAGACCTAGCGGGAGCCGGTATGAGCAGTACTTC.

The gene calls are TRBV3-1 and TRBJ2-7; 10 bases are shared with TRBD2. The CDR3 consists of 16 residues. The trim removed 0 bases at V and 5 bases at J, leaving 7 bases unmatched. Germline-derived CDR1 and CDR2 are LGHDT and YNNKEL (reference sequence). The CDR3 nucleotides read TGTGCCAGCAGCCAAGATGGTACTAGCGGGATCAACGAGCAGTACTTC. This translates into CASSQDGTSGINEQYF.

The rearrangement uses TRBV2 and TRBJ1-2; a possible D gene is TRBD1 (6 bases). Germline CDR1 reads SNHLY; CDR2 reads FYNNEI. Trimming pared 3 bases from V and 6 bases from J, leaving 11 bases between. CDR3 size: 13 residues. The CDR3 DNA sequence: TGTGCCAGCAGTGATCAGGGGCTAGATGGCTACACCTTC. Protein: CASSDQGLDGYTF.

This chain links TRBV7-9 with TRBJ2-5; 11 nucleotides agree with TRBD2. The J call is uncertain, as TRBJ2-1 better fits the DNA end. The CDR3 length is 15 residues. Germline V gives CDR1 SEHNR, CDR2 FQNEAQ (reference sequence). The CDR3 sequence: CASSLTSGAGNEQFF. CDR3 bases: TGTGCCAGCAGCTTGACTAGCGGGGCCGGGAATGAGCAGTTCTTC.